The 2 T cell receptor beta chains presented below share a single source sample, sequenced in a study of T cells after yellow fever vaccination. One entry per CDR3 protein results from TCRdb running MiXCR on the 5' RACE reads. In the table there are around 140,000 distinct CDR3 sequences, 5% to 7.5% of which are singletons. The sequencing here drew on CD4+ T cells sorted from PBMCs, taken 10 days after the yellow fever booster vaccination. These receptors were obtained from a man aged 30 to 45 who received the YFV17D yellow fever vaccine.

This clonotype appeared many times. This sequence joins TRBV27 and TRBJ2-7; 11 nucleotides align to TRBD2. Germline V CDR1 and CDR2: MNHEY, SMNVEV (reference sequence). The V and J ends lost 4 bases and 5 bases, in that order; junction bases with no gene match: 7. The length of the CDR3 is 15 residues. The CDR3 reads CASSSTSGRFNEQYF. In DNA form, the CDR3 reads TGTGCCAGCAGTTCTACTAGCGGGAGATTCAACGAGCAGTACTTC.

The chain joins TRBV19 to TRBJ2-6; D is unclear. Germline V gene lookup returns CDR1 LNHDA and CDR2 SQIVND (reference sequence). Trimming stripped 2 bases from V and 2 bases from J, with 10 bases between. The CDR3 has 16 amino acids. The CDR3 sequence: CASSISWVAGANVLTF. The CDR3 nucleotides are TGTGCCAGTAGTATAAGTTGGGTGGCTGGGGCCAACGTCCTGACTTTC.